Listed below are T cell receptor beta chains from one sample, sequenced in a study of shared clonotypes between healthy human individuals. Profiling relied on immunoSEQ multiplex PCR, and the TCRdb table lists in-frame clones only, not all of them. The sample has about 2.3 million clones, 93% seen once. Material: naive CD4+ T cells from PBMCs. These receptors were collected from a man between 18 and 35 years old in good health. Some clones in this sample may be carry-over from other donors' samples. The CDR3 runs from the conserved cysteine through the conserved F or W. The order of the fields is V gene, D gene, clone size, J gene, CDR3 DNA, CDR3 protein. A D gene is named only where the DNA matches it firmly. Clone size appears in some rows only: once, few, many, or a class for an expanded clone.

TRBV25-1	TRBD1	NA	TRBJ1-2	TGTGCCAGCAGGGGACAGGGGTGGCACTATGGCTACACCTTC	CASRGQGWHYGYTF
TRBV29-1	NA	NA	TRBJ2-6	TGCAGCGTTAGCCGGGACTCCCACTCTGGGGCCAACGTCCTGACTTTC	CSVSRDSHSGANVLTF
TRBV7-2	NA	NA	TRBJ2-5	TGTGCCAGCAGGCCCGCCTCGGGCCAGGCCCAGTACTTC	CASRPASGQAQYF
TRBV7-3	NA	few	TRBJ2-5	TGTGCCAGCAGCTCATACCGGGACTTCCAAGAGACCCAGTACTTC	CASSSYRDFQETQYF
TRBV4-1	NA	NA	TRBJ2-1	TGCGCCAGCAGCCAAGTGGAACTACGAGGGAATGAGCAGTTCTTC	CASSQVELRGNEQFF
TRBV5-4	NA	NA	TRBJ2-2	TGTGCCAGCAGCCCCGGGACCCTCTCACTGGGGGACACCGGGGAGCTGTTTTTT	CASSPGTLSLGDTGELFF
TRBV7-9	TRBD2	NA	TRBJ2-1	TGTGCCAGCAGCTACAGGGGACTAGCGGGAGGGCCCGTTGAGCAGTTCTTC	CASSYRGLAGGPVEQFF
TRBV25-1	NA	few	TRBJ1-1	TGTGCCAGCAGTATAGCTTGGGGGACTGAAGCTTTCTTT	CASSIAWGTEAFF
TRBV21-1	NA	NA	TRBJ2-5	TGTGCCAGCAGCAACAGGACTAGCGGGAGTGTCTTAGGAGAGACCCAGTACTTC	CASSNRTSGSVLGETQYF
TRBV28	TRBD1	NA	TRBJ2-2	TGTGCCAGCTGCCCGGGACAGGGTCGGACCGGGGAGCTGTTTTTT	CASCPGQGRTGELFF
TRBV9	TRBD1	NA	TRBJ1-3	TGTGCCAGCAGCGTCGGACAGGCTGGAAACACCATATATTTT	CASSVGQAGNTIYF
TRBV28	NA	NA	TRBJ2-7	TGTGCCAGCAGTTACAGTCAGGTCTACGAGCAGTACTTC	CASSYSQVYEQYF
TRBV6-6	TRBD1	NA	TRBJ2-7	TGTGCCAGCAGTTCCCACATTGGACAGGCCTACGAGCAGTACTTC	CASSSHIGQAYEQYF
TRBV7-8	NA	NA	TRBJ2-1	TGTGCCAGCAGCTTAGAAGTGGGATTGGGGGGAACCTTCAATGAGCAGTTCTTC	CASSLEVGLGGTFNEQFF
TRBV14	NA	NA	TRBJ1-2	TGTGCCAGCAGCCCAAGTACGGACCGCGGAACCTTC	CASSPSTDRGTF
TRBV19	TRBD1	NA	TRBJ2-3	TGTGCCAGTAGTATCGGGACAGGGTTATCAGATACGCAGTATTTT	CASSIGTGLSDTQYF
TRBV5-1	NA	once	TRBJ2-4	TGCGCCAGCAGCTTGCGGGGGGCAGTTAAAAACATTCAGTACTTC	CASSLRGAVKNIQYF
TRBV7-3	TRBD2	NA	TRBJ2-5	TGTGCCAGCAGCTTACTAGCGGGGGACGGGGAGACCCAGTACTTC	CASSLLAGDGETQYF